This is a list of T cell receptor beta chains from one sample in a study of T cell repertoires in cytomegalovirus infection. Their antigens are not known. One entry per CDR3 protein results from TCRdb running MiXCR on the reads. The data contain approximately 730,000 distinct CDR3 sequences, almost 30% of them singletons. The source material was cultured CD8+ T cells from PBMCs, sampled from culture after CMV antigen stimulation. All receptors derive from a human donor in good health (CMV status not recorded). Some clones in this sample may be carry-over from other donors' samples. Both conserved end residues are part of each CDR3. The D gene is left open where the match is weak. Rows give clone size only sometimes, using once, few, many, or a class for an expanded clone.

D gene: -
clone size: -
V gene: TRBV19
J gene: TRBJ2-7
CDR3 DNA: TGTGCCAGTAGTATGTCAGGGTCCTCCTACGAGCAGTACTTC
CDR3 protein: CASSMSGSSYEQYF

D gene: -
clone size: few
V gene: TRBV4-1
J gene: TRBJ1-2
CDR3 DNA: TGCGCCAGCAGCCAAGATCCAGGGGCAGGGGCCGTACCCTATGGCTACACCTTC
CDR3 protein: CASSQDPGAGAVPYGYTF

D gene: TRBD1
clone size: -
V gene: TRBV12-3/TRBV12-4
J gene: TRBJ2-3
CDR3 DNA: TGTGCCAGCAGTTTTTCCGCGACAGGGTATAGCACAGATACGCAGTATTTT
CDR3 protein: CASSFSATGYSTDTQYF

D gene: -
clone size: few
V gene: TRBV2
J gene: TRBJ1-3
CDR3 DNA: TGTGCCAGCAGTATCGGACTCACCGGCTCTGGAAACACCATATATTTT
CDR3 protein: CASSIGLTGSGNTIYF

D gene: TRBD2
clone size: -
V gene: TRBV7-2
J gene: TRBJ2-2
CDR3 DNA: TGTGCCAGCAGCCCCCTAGCGGGGGGCTTCGACCGGGTGCTGTTTTTT
CDR3 protein: CASSPLAGGFDRVLFF

D gene: -
clone size: -
V gene: TRBV6-1
J gene: TRBJ1-5
CDR3 DNA: TGTGCCAGCAGTGAAAGGGGACCCCTATTGGGCAATCAGCCCCAGCATTTT
CDR3 protein: CASSERGPLLGNQPQHF

D gene: -
clone size: many
V gene: TRBV7-6
J gene: TRBJ1-1
CDR3 DNA: TGTGCCAGCAGCGAGGGCGCGGGTGACGCTGAAGCTTTCTTT
CDR3 protein: CASSEGAGDAEAFF

D gene: -
clone size: -
V gene: TRBV7-6
J gene: TRBJ2-1
CDR3 DNA: TGTGCCAGCACGACGGGGGCCCACAATGAGCAGTTCTTC
CDR3 protein: CASTTGAHNEQFF

D gene: -
clone size: -
V gene: TRBV27
J gene: TRBJ1-5
CDR3 DNA: TGTGCCAGCAGTCCCACTGGGTGGCAGCCCCAGCATTTT
CDR3 protein: CASSPTGWQPQHF

D gene: -
clone size: few
V gene: TRBV7-9
J gene: TRBJ2-5
CDR3 DNA: TGTGCCAGCAGCTTAGGGAATACCCAGTACTTC
CDR3 protein: CASSLGNTQYF

D gene: -
clone size: many
V gene: TRBV27
J gene: TRBJ1-6
CDR3 DNA: TGTGCCAGCAGTTTGGTGTTCGTGGGCCCAAGGTATTCACCCCTCCACTTT
CDR3 protein: CASSLVFVGPRYSPLHF

D gene: -
clone size: -
V gene: TRBV7-9
J gene: TRBJ1-3
CDR3 DNA: TGTGCCAGCAGCCCCACTCGGAGGGTGCCTCACTCTGGAAACACCATATATTTT
CDR3 protein: CASSPTRRVPHSGNTIYF

D gene: -
clone size: once
V gene: TRBV20-1
J gene: TRBJ1-1
CDR3 DNA: TGCAGTGCTAGAGATCCAGTTACGGGCGCTGAAGCTTTCTTT
CDR3 protein: CSARDPVTGAEAFF

D gene: TRBD1
clone size: -
V gene: TRBV28
J gene: TRBJ1-6
CDR3 DNA: TGTGCCAGCAGGCCTGACAGGGGGCTGGGCTCCTATAATTCACCCCTCCACTTT
CDR3 protein: CASRPDRGLGSYNSPLHF

D gene: -
clone size: -
V gene: TRBV4-1
J gene: TRBJ2-1
CDR3 DNA: TGCGCCAGCAGCCAAGAGACAGGAAACAATGAGCAGTTCTTC
CDR3 protein: CASSQETGNNEQFF

D gene: TRBD1
clone size: few
V gene: TRBV12-5
J gene: TRBJ1-1
CDR3 DNA: TGTGCTAGTGGACAGGGGCTCATGAACACTGAAGCTTTCTTT
CDR3 protein: CASGQGLMNTEAFF

D gene: TRBD2
clone size: -
V gene: TRBV28
J gene: TRBJ2-5
CDR3 DNA: TGTGCCAGCAGTTCCCGACTAGCGGGACTCCAAGAGACCCAGTACTTC
CDR3 protein: CASSSRLAGLQETQYF

D gene: -
clone size: -
V gene: TRBV24-1
J gene: TRBJ2-5
CDR3 DNA: TGTGCCACCAGTGATTTGCAGGTCCCAGAGACCCAGTACTTC
CDR3 protein: CATSDLQVPETQYF

D gene: -
clone size: few
V gene: TRBV6-1
J gene: TRBJ2-1
CDR3 DNA: TGTGCCAGTAATTGGCACTCTGGGGACAATGAGCAGTTCTTC
CDR3 protein: CASNWHSGDNEQFF

D gene: -
clone size: few
V gene: TRBV6-6
J gene: TRBJ2-3
CDR3 DNA: TGTGCCAGCAGTTACTCGACGGCACCGAAACTAGTTTACACAGATACGCAGTATTTT
CDR3 protein: CASSYSTAPKLVYTDTQYF

D gene: -
clone size: -
V gene: TRBV12-5
J gene: TRBJ2-2
CDR3 DNA: TGTGCTAGTGGTTTTGACAGAGGAACCGGGGAGCTGTTTTTT
CDR3 protein: CASGFDRGTGELFF

D gene: -
clone size: few
V gene: TRBV24-1
J gene: TRBJ2-3
CDR3 DNA: TGTGCCACCCATCTTCCTGCGGGACACCTGCTCACAGATACGCAGTATTTT
CDR3 protein: CATHLPAGHLLTDTQYF

D gene: -
clone size: few
V gene: TRBV9
J gene: TRBJ2-3
CDR3 DNA: TGTGCCAGCAGCTCAGAGGGACGGAGCACAGATACGCAGTATTTT
CDR3 protein: CASSSEGRSTDTQYF

D gene: TRBD1
clone size: -
V gene: TRBV27
J gene: TRBJ1-5
CDR3 DNA: TGTGCCAGCAGGACGGACAGGGGGGCGGATCAGCCCCAGCATTTT
CDR3 protein: CASRTDRGADQPQHF

D gene: -
clone size: many
V gene: TRBV6-2/TRBV6-3
J gene: TRBJ2-7
CDR3 DNA: TGTGCCAGCAGTTACTCGGGCGAGCAGTACTTC
CDR3 protein: CASSYSGEQYF

D gene: TRBD2
clone size: -
V gene: TRBV7-9
J gene: TRBJ2-5
CDR3 DNA: TGTCCCAGCAGCGAAGCGGGGGACACACCCTACCAAGAGACCCAGTACTTC
CDR3 protein: CPSSEAGDTPYQETQYF

D gene: -
clone size: few
V gene: TRBV9
J gene: TRBJ2-7
CDR3 DNA: TGTGCCAGCAGCGCGGATTCCGGGACGGATCTCTACGAGCAGTACTTC
CDR3 protein: CASSADSGTDLYEQYF

D gene: -
clone size: -
V gene: TRBV12-3/TRBV12-4
J gene: TRBJ1-1
CDR3 DNA: TGTGCCAGCAACACCGCGGGGGCGAACACTGAAGCTTTCTTT
CDR3 protein: CASNTAGANTEAFF

D gene: TRBD1
clone size: -
V gene: TRBV19
J gene: TRBJ2-1
CDR3 DNA: TGTGCCAGTAGTGTTCCGACAGGGGGCAAAAGGAATGAGCAGTTCTTC
CDR3 protein: CASSVPTGGKRNEQFF

D gene: -
clone size: -
V gene: TRBV7-6
J gene: TRBJ2-2
CDR3 DNA: TGTGCCATGAGTGGACAGAGAGGCACCGGGGAGCTGTTTTTT
CDR3 protein: CAMSGQRGTGELFF